This entry lists 2 T cell receptor beta chains sequenced from one sample in a study of CD8+ T cells in alopecia areata. Described treatment: oral pan-JAK inhibitor, 5-10 mg twice daily. Reverse transcription of extracted RNA yielded cDNA, which provided the sequencing template. TCRdb keeps only in-frame clones here, not all; method: immunoSEQ multiplex PCR. Counted here are 200,000 or so clones, roughly 64% occurring once; the ten biggest clones make up 5.5% to 6%. The source was CD4+ T cells sorted from blood, collected at week 24, from a patient treated with tofacitinib. Receptor source: a human donor with alopecia areata.

This clone was seen a handful of times. This chain connects TRBV18 to TRBJ1-5; TRBD1 might be the D (5 bases). The CDR3 runs to 15 residues. CDR1 and CDR2 (germline): KGHSH, LQKENI. V lost 5 bases, J lost 0 bases, and 11 bases lay in between. In DNA, the CDR3 is TGTGCCAGCTCATCGGGAGGGGCTAGCAATCAGCCCCAGCATTTT. Its protein is CASSSGGASNQPQHF.

V usage is TRBV14 and J usage is TRBJ2-3, with D unclear. This CDR3 contains 13 residues. CDR1 and CDR2 (germline): SGHDN, FVKESK. Trimming cost V 4 bases and J 0 bases, with 5 bases left between them. CDR3 DNA sequence: TGTGCCAGCAGCCGGTTTAGCACAGATACGCAGTATTTT. Translating gives CASSRFSTDTQYF. The variable domain in full, completed from reference TRBV14 and TRBJ2-3, reads EAGVTQFPSHSVIEKGQTVTLRCDPISGHDNLYWYRRVMGKEIKFLLHFVKESKQDESGMPNNRFLAERTGGTYSTLKVQPAELEDSGVYFCASSRFSTDTQYFGPGTRLTVL.